Listed here are 19 T cell receptor beta chains from one sample, sequenced in a study of stem cell transplantation in POMP-related autoinflammatory disease. Some clones are missing from TCRdb's copy, which holds only in-frame ones; the method was immunoSEQ multiplex PCR. The sample contains around 32,000 clones, around 88% of which appear only once. This material consisted of CD4+ T cells from PBMCs, taken before stem cell transplantation. These receptors were taken from a human donor with POMP-related autoinflammation and immune dysregulation (PRAID).

The chain links TRBV5-4 to TRBJ2-3; 10 nucleotides align to TRBD1. CDR1 and CDR2 from the germline V gene are SGHNT and YYREEE (reference sequence). CDR3 length: 15 residues. V lost 4 bases and J lost 3; bases outside the gene matches: 5. CDR3 coding DNA: TGTGCCAGCAGCAAAAGACAGGGGGCAACAGATACGCAGTATTTT. Its translation is CASSKRQGATDTQYF.

The chain links TRBV18 to TRBJ2-2; 7 nucleotides match TRBD1. The CDR3 covers 13 residues. CDR1 KGHSH and CDR2 LQKENI come from the germline V gene. J was trimmed by 7 bases and V by 2 bases; bases with no gene match: 1. In DNA form, the CDR3 reads TGTGCCAGCTCACCAGACAGGGTCGGGGAGCTGTTTTTT. Protein sequence: CASSPDRVGELFF.

CDR3 loop: CASSLVPGGTEAFF. The DNA for the CDR3 is TGCGCCAGCAGCTTGGTCCCAGGGGGCACTGAAGCTTTCTTT. This chain joins TRBV5-1 and TRBJ1-1; 7 bases match TRBD1. The CDR3 is 14 residues long. Germline CDR1 is SGHRS and CDR2 is YFSETQ. Losses at the gene ends were 0 bases for V and 4 bases for J; bases not matched to a gene: 3.

V and J are TRBV19 and TRBJ2-1; 7 bases are a match to TRBD1. CDR1 LNHDA and CDR2 SQIVND come from the germline V gene (reference sequence). This CDR3 has 16 amino acids. Unmatched junction bases numbered 8, after V lost 6 bases and J lost 0 bases. CDR3 protein: CASSRTGSSSYNEQFF. The CDR3 bases are TGTGCCAGTAGCCGGACAGGCTCTTCCTCCTACAATGAGCAGTTCTTC.

This clone has a single count. The DNA for the CDR3 is TGTGCCAGCAGCCCCCGACGGGGCCAGACCTACGAGCAGTACTTC. The encoded protein is CASSPRRGQTYEQYF. This chain joins TRBV14 and TRBJ2-7; D may match TRBD1 or TRBD2 (5 bases each). Germline values: CDR1 SGHDN, CDR2 FVKESK. Trimming stripped 4 bases from V and 2 bases from J, with 15 bases between. CDR3 length: 15 residues.

The V call is TRBV4-2, the J call TRBJ2-1, with D unresolved. Trimming removed 4 bases from V and 2 bases from J, with 21 bases in between. Looked up from germline, CDR1 is LGHNA and CDR2 is YNFKEQ. The CDR3 loop spans 18 amino acids. The CDR3 region is CASSRLDFSLSTYNEQFF. The DNA of the CDR3 is TGTGCCAGCAGCCGCCTCGATTTCTCGCTTTCAACCTACAATGAGCAGTTCTTC.

The chain joins TRBV2 to TRBJ2-1, with 7 bases fitting TRBD1. Germline V gene lookup returns CDR1 SNHLY and CDR2 FYNNEI. The CDR3 has 16 amino acids. V trimming: 5 bases; J trimming: 2 bases; junction bases outside the gene matches: 9. CDR3 DNA: TGTGCCAGCAGTTTTCGATCTGGGACAGCCTACAATGAGCAGTTCTTC. This gives the protein CASSFRSGTAYNEQFF.

The chain recombines TRBV5-1 with TRBJ1-1; D unresolved. The V gene's germline CDR1 is SGHRS and CDR2 YFSETQ. Trimming left V 0 bases short and J 2 bases short, with 5 bases between. This CDR3 comprises 13 residues. As DNA, the CDR3 is TGCGCCAGCAGCTTGGTACCTAACACTGAAGCTTTCTTT. Protein product: CASSLVPNTEAFF.

The chain uses TRBV19 and TRBJ2-1; TRBD2 is a possible D gene (6 bases). Per the germline V gene, CDR1 is LNHDA and CDR2 is SQIVND (reference sequence). Trimming shortened V by 3 bases and J by 2 bases, and 17 bases separated the two germline ends. This CDR3 region has 17 residues. The CDR3 region is CASSIRMLASPYNEQFF. DNA for the CDR3: TGTGCCAGTAGTATCCGAATGCTAGCGAGTCCCTACAATGAGCAGTTCTTC.

The chain couples TRBV19 to TRBJ1-1; 8 bases align to TRBD1. The germline CDR1 and CDR2 sequences are LNHDA and SQIVND (reference sequence). The CDR3 length is 15 residues. With 6 bases clipped from V and 1 base from J, the junction kept 7 bases outside the gene matches. The DNA of the CDR3 is TGTGCCAGTAGCGGAAGGGACAGGCCGAACACTGAAGCTTTCTTT. It specifies CASSGRDRPNTEAFF.

The chain is built from TRBV7-3 and TRBJ2-5; 15 bases are a match to TRBD2. There are 16 residues in the CDR3. The V gene end was trimmed by 4 bases and the J gene end by 2 bases; junction bases not matched to a gene: 2. Germline V gene data show CDR1 as SGHTA and CDR2 as FQGTGA. The CDR3 nucleotides read TGTGCCAGCAGCTCAGGACTAGCGGGGGGGCAAGAGACCCAGTACTTC. It yields the protein CASSSGLAGGQETQYF.

The CDR3, as DNA: TGCGCCAGCAGCGTGGGACTAGCGGTCTACGAGCAGTACTTC. Protein sequence: CASSVGLAVYEQYF. The gene calls are TRBV5-1 and TRBJ2-7, with 11 bases lining up with TRBD2. There are 14 residues in the CDR3. Looked up from germline, CDR1 is SGHRS and CDR2 is YFSETQ. The ends lost 4 bases at V and 3 bases at J; junction bases unmatched: 3.

This clone was detected only a few times. The V gene is TRBV30, the J gene TRBJ1-1; D perhaps matches TRBD1 (5 bases). Germline V lookup: CDR1 GTSNPN, CDR2 SVGIG (reference sequence). The CDR3 has 12 amino acids. CDR3 nucleotides: TGTGGGGGCGGCAGGGATGACACTGAAGCTTTCTTT. This sequence encodes CGGGRDDTEAFF.

The V gene is TRBV13, the J gene TRBJ1-2; no clear D gene. Germline CDR1 and CDR2: PRHDT and FYEKMQ (reference sequence). This CDR3 is 14 amino acids long. Trimming removed 0 bases from V and 5 bases from J, with 10 bases in between. The CDR3, as DNA: TGTGCCAGCAGCTTAGGACACGTACTTTATGGCTACACCTTC. It specifies CASSLGHVLYGYTF.

CDR3 sequence reads: CASSRSIAGRSNTEAFF. In nucleotides, the CDR3 is TGTGCCAGCAGCCGCTCCATAGCGGGCAGGTCGAACACTGAAGCTTTCTTT. The rearrangement uses TRBV5-4 and TRBJ1-1; D remains unclear. The CDR3 loop spans 17 amino acids. Germline V CDR1 and CDR2: SGHNT, YYREEE (reference sequence). Trimming pared 4 bases from V and 1 base from J, leaving 20 bases between.

This chain connects TRBV5-1 to TRBJ1-1; TRBD1 aligns across 10 bases. The CDR3 has 17 amino acids. The ends lost 4 bases at V and 5 bases at J; junction bases unmatched: 14. Germline lookup yields CDR1 SGHRS and CDR2 YFSETQ. CDR3 in amino acids: CASSVGTGVIVRTEAFF. Here the CDR3 DNA reads TGCGCCAGCAGCGTGGGGACAGGGGTAATAGTTAGGACTGAAGCTTTCTTT.

The J gene is TRBJ1-2, the V gene TRBV7-2; 10 bases fit TRBD1. V lost 6 bases to trimming and J lost 3 bases; unmatched junction nucleotides: 4. The CDR3 has 14 amino acids. Per germline, CDR1 SGHTA and CDR2 FQGNSA. The CDR3 region has the DNA TGTGCCAGCAGTACCGGGACAGGGGACTATGGCTACACCTTC. Protein product: CASSTGTGDYGYTF.

This chain connects TRBV25-1 to TRBJ2-7; 8 positions match TRBD1. This CDR3 region has 15 residues. Germline trimming cut 2 bases from V and 7 bases from J; bases unmatched to any gene: 10. In germline, CDR1 is MGHDK, CDR2 SYGVNS. CDR3 nucleotide sequence: TGTGCCAGCAGTGAAGGTGGCAGGGGGCGCGGGGAGCAGTACTTC. Amino acids: CASSEGGRGRGEQYF.

The chain couples TRBV5-4 to TRBJ2-7; D perhaps matches TRBD2 (6 bases). Germline CDR1 reads SGHNT; CDR2 reads YYREEE (reference sequence). This CDR3 contains 15 residues. The V and J ends lost 0 bases and 2 bases respectively, with 12 bases between them. CDR3 in amino acids: CASSLASSEAYEQYF. CDR3 coding DNA: TGTGCCAGCAGCTTGGCGTCTAGCGAGGCCTACGAGCAGTACTTC.